Below, one T cell receptor beta chain is given with its context. Assay used: immunoSEQ multiplex PCR; TCRdb lists only in-frame clones, some missing. The table lists some 78,000 clones, 80% to 95% of them singletons. This sample is part of a study of blood T cell repertoires in COVID-19. The CDR3 runs 15 residues. Germline V gives CDR1 SQVTM, CDR2 ANQGSEA. V lost 5 bases, J lost 8 bases, and 24 bases lay in between. Sequencing used peripheral blood. J is TRBJ1-2 and V is TRBV29-1, with TRBD1 as a possible D gene (6 bases). This clonotype was sampled from a woman between 45 and 60 years old in a cohort sampled during active COVID-19. CDR3 region: CSVKGWQGIPYGYTF. In nucleotides, the CDR3 is TGCAGCGTTAAGGGGTGGCAGGGGATCCCTTACGGCTACACCTTC.